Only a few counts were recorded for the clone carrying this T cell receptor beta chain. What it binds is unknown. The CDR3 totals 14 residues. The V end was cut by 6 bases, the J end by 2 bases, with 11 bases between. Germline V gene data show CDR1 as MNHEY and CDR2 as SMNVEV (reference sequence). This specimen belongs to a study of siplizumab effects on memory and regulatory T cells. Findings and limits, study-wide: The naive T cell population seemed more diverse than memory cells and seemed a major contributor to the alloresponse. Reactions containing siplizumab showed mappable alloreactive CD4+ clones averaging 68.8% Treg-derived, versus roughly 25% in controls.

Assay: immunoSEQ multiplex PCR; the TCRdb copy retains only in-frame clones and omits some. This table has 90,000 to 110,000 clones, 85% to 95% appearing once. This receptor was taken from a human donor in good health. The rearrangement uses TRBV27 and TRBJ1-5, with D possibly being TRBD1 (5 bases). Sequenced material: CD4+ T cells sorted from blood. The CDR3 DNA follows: TGTGCCAGCAGAAGACAGATGGGCAATCAGCCCCAGCATTTT. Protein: CASRRQMGNQPQHF.